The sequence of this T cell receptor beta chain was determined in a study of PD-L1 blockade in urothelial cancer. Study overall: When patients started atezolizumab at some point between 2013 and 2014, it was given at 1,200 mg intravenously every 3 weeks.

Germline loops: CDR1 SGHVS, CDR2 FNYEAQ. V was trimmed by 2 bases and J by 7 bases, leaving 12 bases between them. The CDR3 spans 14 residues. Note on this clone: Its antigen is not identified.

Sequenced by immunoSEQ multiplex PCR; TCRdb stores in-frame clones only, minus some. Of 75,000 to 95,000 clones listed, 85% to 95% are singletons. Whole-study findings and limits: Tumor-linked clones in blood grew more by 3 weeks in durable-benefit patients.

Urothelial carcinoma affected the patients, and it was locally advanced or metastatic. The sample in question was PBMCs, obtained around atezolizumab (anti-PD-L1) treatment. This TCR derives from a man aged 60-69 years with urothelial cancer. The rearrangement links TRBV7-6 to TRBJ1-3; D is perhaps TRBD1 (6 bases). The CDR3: CASSLQGFSNTIYF. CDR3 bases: TGTGCCAGCAGCTTACAGGGGTTTAGTAACACCATATATTTT.